A single sample gave rise to the 25 T cell receptor beta chains below, sequenced in a study of T cell clones after liver transplantation. Sequenced by immunoSEQ multiplex PCR; TCRdb stores in-frame clones only, minus some. This table holds some 80,000 clones, less than 90% found once. This material consisted of CD4+ T cells from blood, taken 48 months after liver transplant. The receptors were gathered from a human patient who received a liver transplant. Some T cells may have come from the graft donor.

A single count supports this clone. The chain employs TRBV18 and TRBJ1-1; TRBD1 is a possible D gene (5 bases). Germline V gene lookup returns CDR1 KGHSH and CDR2 LQKENI. The CDR3 is 16 amino acids. V lost 2 bases and J 1 base, leaving 14 bases between the germline ends. In nucleotides, the CDR3 is TGTGCCAGCTCACCAAAGGCGACAGAAAGGAACACTGAAGCTTTCTTT. This encodes CASSPKATERNTEAFF.

The V gene is TRBV7-2, the J gene TRBJ2-4; 7 bases fit TRBD2. Per the germline V gene, CDR1 is SGHTA and CDR2 is FQGNSA. This CDR3 is built from 16 residues. Trimming removed 0 bases from V and 3 bases from J; junction bases left unmatched: 5. The CDR3 bases are TGTGCCAGCAGCTTAGCAGCGGGATACGGCAAAAACATTCAGTACTTC. This encodes CASSLAAGYGKNIQYF.

V usage is TRBV5-1 and J usage is TRBJ2-3; 14 bases line up with TRBD2. CDR3 length equals 18 residues. Germline trimming cut 4 bases from V and 3 bases from J; bases unmatched to any gene: 10. CDR1 is SGHRS, CDR2 YFSETQ, per germline. As DNA, the CDR3 is TGCGCCAGCAGCCCACGCCCGACTAGCGGGGGGGCAACAGATACGCAGTATTTT. Its translation: CASSPRPTSGGATDTQYF.

This clone appeared once. The J gene is TRBJ2-3, the V gene TRBV7-9; TRBD2 aligns across 10 bases. The CDR3 runs to 15 residues. V shed 5 bases, J shed 10 bases, and the junction held 12 bases outside the gene matches. Germline lookup yields CDR1 SEHNR and CDR2 FQNEAQ (reference sequence). CDR3 region: CASSPVLAGVMAQYF. The CDR3 region has the DNA TGTGCCAGCAGCCCGGTCCTAGCGGGAGTAATGGCGCAGTATTTT.

The chain has TRBV4-3 and TRBJ2-1, with TRBD1 matching over 9 bases. CDR1 and CDR2 (germline): LGHNA, YSLEER. There are 19 residues in the CDR3. The V gene end was trimmed by 0 bases and the J gene end by 9 bases; junction bases not matched to a gene: 18. The CDR3 DNA follows: TGCGCCAGCAGCCAAGATTTAAGGGGGACAGGGTCCTCTGGTGTTGAGCAGTTCTTC. This encodes CASSQDLRGTGSSGVEQFF.

The rearrangement joins TRBV25-1 to TRBJ2-7; D gene uncertain. CDR3 size: 14 residues. Trimming removed 2 bases from V and 2 bases from J, with 10 bases in between. CDR1 is MGHDK, CDR2 SYGVNS, per germline. This CDR3 is CASSEGVPTYEQYF. DNA of the CDR3: TGTGCCAGCAGTGAAGGGGTCCCCACCTACGAGCAGTACTTC.

The chain joins TRBV12-5 to TRBJ2-5, with D unresolved. Trimming took 3 bases from V and 4 from J, leaving 9 bases between them. The length of the CDR3 is 13 residues. Germline CDR1 is LGHNT and CDR2 is FRNRAP. CDR3 coding DNA: TGTGCTAGTGGTTTTCCAGACACAGAGACCCAGTACTTC. It codes for CASGFPDTETQYF.

This chain connects TRBV7-2 to TRBJ2-5, with D tentatively TRBD2 (5 bases). V was trimmed by 2 bases and J by 4 bases, leaving 17 bases between them. Germline assignment: CDR1 SGHTA and CDR2 FQGNSA. This CDR3 spans 16 amino acids. CDR3 DNA: TGTGCCAGCAGCTTACAGAGAAAGGGCGCGGGAGAGACCCAGTACTTC. Its protein product is CASSLQRKGAGETQYF.

V usage is TRBV5-1 and J usage is TRBJ2-6; D is possibly TRBD1 (5 bases). Germline V CDR1 and CDR2: SGHRS, YFSETQ. This CDR3 comprises 12 residues. The V and J ends lost 3 bases and 15 bases respectively, with 13 bases between them. This chain's CDR3 is CASSSTRVALTF. CDR3 coding DNA: TGCGCCAGCAGCTCAACCAGGGTGGCCCTGACTTTC.

This chain uses TRBV5-1 with TRBJ2-2, with no clear D. This CDR3 spans 14 amino acids. The germline gives CDR1 SGHRS, CDR2 YFSETQ. The ends were cut back, 4 bases at V and 6 bases at J, with 13 bases in the middle. The CDR3 spells CASSQQGLPGELFF. The DNA of the CDR3 is TGCGCCAGCAGCCAACAAGGGCTCCCCGGGGAGCTGTTTTTT.

This clone has a single count. The chain recombines TRBV6-1 with TRBJ2-3, with 7 bases fitting TRBD2. After removal of 0 bases from V and 2 bases from J, the junction contained 5 bases not matched to a gene. Germline CDR1 MNHNS, CDR2 SASEGT. The length of the CDR3 is 16 residues. The DNA for the CDR3 is TGTGCCAGCAGTGAAGCGGGAGGGCGCCCCACAGATACGCAGTATTTT. Its protein product is CASSEAGGRPTDTQYF.

This clone appeared a single time. V gene TRBV5-1 combines with J gene TRBJ2-5; 7 positions match TRBD1. Germline CDR1 SGHRS, CDR2 YFSETQ. Unmatched junction bases numbered 7, after V lost 3 bases and J lost 2 bases. The CDR3 is 15 amino acids. The DNA for the CDR3 is TGCGCCAGCAGCTGGGACAGTCCCCTACAAGAGACCCAGTACTTC. Protein: CASSWDSPLQETQYF.

This clone appeared a few times. V is TRBV29-1 and J is TRBJ1-3; D not certain. The CDR3 totals 12 residues. CDR1 and CDR2 from the germline V gene are SQVTM and ANQGSEA. Trimming pared 4 bases from V and 2 bases from J, leaving 6 bases between. CDR3 in amino acids: CSVGQAGNTIYF. CDR3 in DNA: TGCAGCGTTGGGCAGGCTGGAAACACCATATATTTT.

The rearrangement links TRBV7-6 to TRBJ2-5; D is possibly TRBD1 or TRBD2 (6 bases each). CDR1 is SGHVS, CDR2 FNYEAQ, per germline. The length of the CDR3 is 14 residues. Trimming left V 1 base short and J 5 bases short, with 11 bases between. This CDR3 is CASSLVRGRETQYF. DNA for the CDR3: TGTGCCAGCAGCTTAGTTAGGGGGAGGGAGACCCAGTACTTC. The full variable domain, rest sourced from reference TRBV7-6 and TRBJ2-5, is GAGVSQSPRYKVTKRGQDVALRCDPISGHVSLYWYRQALGQGPEFLTYFNYEAQQDKSGLPNDRFSAERPEGSISTLTIQRTEQRDSAMYRCASSLVRGRETQYFGPGTRLLVL.

The chain employs TRBV6-6 and TRBJ1-5; D is ambiguous. This CDR3 spans 14 amino acids. Germline loops: CDR1 MNHNY, CDR2 SVGAGI (reference sequence). V dropped 3 bases and J dropped 5 bases, with 11 bases sitting between them. The CDR3, as DNA: TGTGCCAGCAGTTATCCAAGTGGGGATCAGCCCCAGCATTTT. This translates into CASSYPSGDQPQHF.

This sequence joins TRBV5-6 and TRBJ1-5; D ambiguous. Germline CDR1 is SGHDT and CDR2 is YYEEEE. The CDR3 contains 12 residues. V shed 2 bases and J shed 4 bases, with 4 bases lying between them. The CDR3 reads CASSFLNQPQHF. The CDR3 DNA follows: TGTGCCAGCAGCTTCCTAAATCAGCCCCAGCATTTT.

The chain is built from TRBV7-6 and TRBJ2-6; TRBD2 is a possible D gene (5 bases). V was clipped by 5 bases and J by 1 base, with 18 bases between them. This CDR3 region has 18 residues. The germline V gene has CDR1 SGHVS and CDR2 FNYEAQ. The CDR3 coding sequence is TGTGCCAGCAGCGGTTTTGGAGGCTCGGGTTCTGGGGCCAACGTCCTGACTTTC. It translates to CASSGFGGSGSGANVLTF.

The chain joins TRBV4-3 to TRBJ1-6, with a tentative D call TRBD1 (6 bases). Germline V gene lookup returns CDR1 LGHNA and CDR2 YSLEER. The CDR3 spans 15 residues. V was pared by 0 bases and J by 9 bases, with 12 bases between. The CDR3 nucleotides are TGCGCCAGCAGCCAAGAGGTGAGGGGGTCTTCACCCCTCCACTTT. Residues: CASSQEVRGSSPLHF.

This clone was recorded once. The chain carries TRBV15 and TRBJ2-7; 10 bases map to TRBD2. The length of the CDR3 is 16 residues. Germline V gives CDR1 LNHNV, CDR2 YYDKDF (reference sequence). V dropped 2 bases and J dropped 4; count of bases not matched to a gene: 8. In DNA form, the CDR3 reads TGTGCCACCAGCAGATCGAACCTAGCGGGAGCGTACGAGCAGTACTTC. It translates to CATSRSNLAGAYEQYF. Combining the CDR3 with reference TRBV15 and TRBJ2-7 gives the whole variable domain DAMVIQNPRYQVTQFGKPVTLSCSQTLNHNVMYWYQQKSSQAPKLLFHYYDKDFNNEADTPDNFQSRRPNTSFCFLDIRSPGLGDTAMYLCATSRSNLAGAYEQYFGPGTRLTVT.

The chain carries TRBV5-6 and TRBJ2-7; no definite D call. Germline CDR1 is SGHDT and CDR2 is YYEEEE. The CDR3 extends over 11 amino acids. V dropped 1 base and J dropped 7 bases, with 6 bases sitting between them. The chain's CDR3 is CASSLLREQYF. CDR3 DNA sequence: TGTGCCAGCAGCTTGCTGCGGGAGCAGTACTTC.

V and J are TRBV28 and TRBJ2-7; TRBD1 is a possible D gene (5 bases). CDR1 and CDR2 (germline): MDHEN, SYDVKM. V shed 5 bases and J shed 5 bases, with 19 bases lying between them. This CDR3 contains 15 residues. CDR3 loop: CASSPRKGSIDEQYF. In DNA, the CDR3 is TGTGCCAGCAGTCCCCGCAAGGGGTCGATAGACGAGCAGTACTTC.

As to this clone: Mismatch with germline at one junction end may stem from a read error. The rearrangement uses TRBV6-5 and TRBJ1-5, with unresolved D. The CDR3 loop spans 14 amino acids. In germline, CDR1 is MNHEY, CDR2 SVGAGI. CDR3 amino acids: CVSSYRATNQPQHF. In nucleotides, the CDR3 is TGTGTCAGCAGTTACCGGGCCACCAATCAGCCCCAGCATTTT.

The table lists this clone with a few counts. V and J are TRBV7-2 and TRBJ2-2; 10 bases match TRBD2. After removal of 5 bases from V and 5 bases from J, the junction contained 14 bases not matched to a gene. The CDR3 runs 18 residues. From germline, CDR1 is SGHTA and CDR2 FQGNSA. The CDR3 sequence: CASSPTSGTGGKTGELFF. The CDR3 DNA reads TGTGCCAGCAGCCCTACTAGCGGGACAGGTGGGAAAACCGGGGAGCTGTTTTTT.

V usage is TRBV7-2 and J usage is TRBJ2-3; D unresolved. CDR3 length: 14 amino acids. The germline V gene has CDR1 SGHTA and CDR2 FQGNSA. Trimming shortened V by 7 bases and J by 1 base, and 12 bases separated the two germline ends. The CDR3 protein is CASTTHLGTDTQYF. The DNA for the CDR3 is TGTGCCAGCACTACCCATCTCGGCACAGATACGCAGTATTTT.

The chain combines TRBV10-1 with TRBJ1-1, with 7 bases identical to TRBD1. Germline CDR1 reads WNHNN; CDR2 reads SYGVQD (reference sequence). The CDR3 is made up of 16 amino acids. The V and J ends lost 0 bases and 5 bases, in that order; junction bases with no gene match: 9. As DNA, the CDR3 is TGCGCCAGCAGTGAGTCCATTAGGACAGGTCGGACTGAAGCTTTCTTT. Its translation is CASSESIRTGRTEAFF.